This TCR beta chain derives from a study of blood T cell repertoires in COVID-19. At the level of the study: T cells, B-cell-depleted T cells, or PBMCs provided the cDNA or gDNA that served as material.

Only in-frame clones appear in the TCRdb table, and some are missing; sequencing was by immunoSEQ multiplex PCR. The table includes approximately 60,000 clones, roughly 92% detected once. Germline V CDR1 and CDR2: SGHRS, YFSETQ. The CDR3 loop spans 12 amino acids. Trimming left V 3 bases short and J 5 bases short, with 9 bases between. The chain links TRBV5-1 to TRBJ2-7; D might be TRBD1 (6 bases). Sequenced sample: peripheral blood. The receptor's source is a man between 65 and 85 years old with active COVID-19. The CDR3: CASSSTGNEQYF. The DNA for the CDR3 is TGCGCCAGCAGCTCCACAGGGAACGAGCAGTACTTC.